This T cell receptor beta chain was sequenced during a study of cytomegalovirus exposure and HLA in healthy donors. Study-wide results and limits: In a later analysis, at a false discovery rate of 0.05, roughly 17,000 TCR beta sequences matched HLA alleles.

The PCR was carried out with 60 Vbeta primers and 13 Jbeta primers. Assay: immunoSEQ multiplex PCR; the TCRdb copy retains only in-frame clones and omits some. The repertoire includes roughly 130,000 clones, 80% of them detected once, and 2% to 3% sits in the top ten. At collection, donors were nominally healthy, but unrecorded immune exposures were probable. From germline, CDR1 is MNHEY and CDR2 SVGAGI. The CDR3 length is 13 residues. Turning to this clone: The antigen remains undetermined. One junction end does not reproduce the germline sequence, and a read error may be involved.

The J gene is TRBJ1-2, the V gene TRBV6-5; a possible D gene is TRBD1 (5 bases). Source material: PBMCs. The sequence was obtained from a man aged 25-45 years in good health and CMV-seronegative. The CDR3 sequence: CASSAGTDYGYPF. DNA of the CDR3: TGTGCCAGCAGTGCCGGGACTGACTATGGCTACCCCTTC.